This T cell receptor beta chain was captured by sequencing in a study of identical twins. Study-level points and caveats: Compared with unrelated sharing, twin-shared out-of-frame alpha sequences had more low-probability sequences. Clonotypes of the beta chain that were abundant in cord blood carried fewer insertions (memory repertoires showed none).

CDR3 size: 11 residues. In germline, CDR1 is MNHEY, CDR2 SMNVEV (reference sequence). Trimming removed 3 bases from V and 4 bases from J, with 3 bases in between. Each CDR3 protein is one row after TCRdb ran MiXCR on the 5' RACE reads. The table shows 1,800,000 or so distinct CDR3 sequences, with more than 30% occurring only once. This clonotype occurred many times. Its antigen is unidentified. The sequencing input was cord blood. This receptor was obtained from a newborn girl in good health. The V call is TRBV27, the J call TRBJ2-5, with no clear D. CDR3 DNA: TGTGCCAGCAGTTTTCCAGAGACCCAGTACTTC. This translates into CASSFPETQYF.